This TCR beta chain was sequenced during a study of regulatory T cells in long-lasting Graves disease. This clonotype occurred a few times. Described time point: newly diagnosed GD, antithyroid drugs for less than 3 months. Researchers made the TCR library from RNA that was extracted from PBMCs. The CDR3 loop spans 15 amino acids. The V gene's germline CDR1 is SGHRS and CDR2 YFSETQ. The V gene end was trimmed by 4 bases and the J gene end by 4 bases; junction bases not matched to a gene: 3. Construction of the TCR beta libraries employed iRepertoire HTBI primers in conjunction with Arm-PCR of CDR3 regions. TCRdb called the multiplex PCR reads again in MiXCR, with one record for every CDR3 protein. The data contain 440,000 or so distinct CDR3 sequences, less than 20% of them singletons. This sample was also put to use in a study of T cells in Graves' hyperthyroidism and ophthalmopathy.

This TCR was sampled from a woman aged 25 to 45 with Graves disease. The sequenced sample was peripheral blood mononuclear cells (PBMCs), obtained at new diagnosis, from a patient treated with antithyroid drugs. The chain carries TRBV5-1 and TRBJ2-7; TRBD2 matches 15 bases. The chain's CDR3 is CASSAGTSGRYEQYF. The CDR3 coding sequence is TGCGCCAGCAGCGCGGGGACTAGCGGGAGGTACGAGCAGTACTTC.